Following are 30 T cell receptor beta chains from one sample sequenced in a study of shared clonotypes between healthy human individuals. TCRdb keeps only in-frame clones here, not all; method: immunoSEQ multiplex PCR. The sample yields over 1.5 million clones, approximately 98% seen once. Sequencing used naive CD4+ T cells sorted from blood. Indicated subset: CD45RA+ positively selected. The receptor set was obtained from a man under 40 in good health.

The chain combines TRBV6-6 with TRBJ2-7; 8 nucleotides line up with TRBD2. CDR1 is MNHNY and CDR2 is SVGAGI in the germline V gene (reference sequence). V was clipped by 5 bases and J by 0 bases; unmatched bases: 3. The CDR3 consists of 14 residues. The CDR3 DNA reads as TGTGCCAGCAGTACGGGACTAGGCTCCTACGAGCAGTACTTC. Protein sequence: CASSTGLGSYEQYF.

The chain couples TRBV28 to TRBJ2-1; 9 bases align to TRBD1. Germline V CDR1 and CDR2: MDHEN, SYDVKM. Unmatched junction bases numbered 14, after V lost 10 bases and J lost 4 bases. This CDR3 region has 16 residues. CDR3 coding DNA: TGTGCCATTTCACTACCCGGGACAGGGCATTACAATGAGCAGTTCTTC. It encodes CAISLPGTGHYNEQFF.

The CDR3 DNA follows: TGTGCCAGTAGTATATCCAGGACAGGTTATTATGGCTACACCTTC. Protein sequence: CASSISRTGYYGYTF. This chain uses TRBV19 with TRBJ1-2, with 7 bases lining up with TRBD1. V lost 2 bases to trimming and J lost 5 bases; unmatched junction nucleotides: 8. Per germline, CDR1 LNHDA and CDR2 SQIVND (reference sequence). CDR3 length: 15 residues.

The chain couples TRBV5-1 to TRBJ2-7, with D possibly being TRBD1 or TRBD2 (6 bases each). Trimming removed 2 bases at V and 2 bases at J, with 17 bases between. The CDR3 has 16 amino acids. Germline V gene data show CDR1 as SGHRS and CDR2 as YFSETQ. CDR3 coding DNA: TGCGCCAGCAGCTTTTTAGGTAGGGGGGATCCCTACGAGCAGTACTTC. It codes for CASSFLGRGDPYEQYF.

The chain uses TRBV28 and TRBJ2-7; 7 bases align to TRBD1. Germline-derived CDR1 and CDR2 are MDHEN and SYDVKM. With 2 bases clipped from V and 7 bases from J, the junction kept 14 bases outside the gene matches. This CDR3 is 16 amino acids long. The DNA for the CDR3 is TGTGCCAGCAGTTTACGACAGGGATCAGCGGCGGAAGAGCAGTACTTC. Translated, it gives CASSLRQGSAAEEQYF.

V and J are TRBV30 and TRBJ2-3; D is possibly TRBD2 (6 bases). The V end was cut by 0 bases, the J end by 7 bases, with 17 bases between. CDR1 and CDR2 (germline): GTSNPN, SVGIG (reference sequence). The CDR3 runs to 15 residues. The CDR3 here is CAWSVTGTVTYTQYF. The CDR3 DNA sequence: TGTGCCTGGAGTGTTACGGGGACTGTAACTTATACGCAGTATTTT. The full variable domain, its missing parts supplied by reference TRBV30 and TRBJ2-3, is SQTIHQWPATLVQPVGSPLSLECTVEGTSNPNLYWYRQAAGRGLQLLFYSVGIGQISSEVPQNLSASRPQDRQFILSSKKLLLSDSGFYLCAWSVTGTVTYTQYFGPGTRLTVL.

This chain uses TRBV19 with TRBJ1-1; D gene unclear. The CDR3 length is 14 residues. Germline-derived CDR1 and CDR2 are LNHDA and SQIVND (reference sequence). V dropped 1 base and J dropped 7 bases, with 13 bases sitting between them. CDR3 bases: TGTGCCAGTAGTATAGTTGCCGGCAGCGGTGAAGCTTTCTTT. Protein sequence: CASSIVAGSGEAFF.

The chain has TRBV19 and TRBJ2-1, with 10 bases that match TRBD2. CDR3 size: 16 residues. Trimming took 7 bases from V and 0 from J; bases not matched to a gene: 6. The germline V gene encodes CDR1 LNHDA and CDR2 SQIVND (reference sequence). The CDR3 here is CASTLLAGNSYNEQFF. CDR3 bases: TGTGCCAGTACTCTACTAGCGGGAAACTCCTACAATGAGCAGTTCTTC. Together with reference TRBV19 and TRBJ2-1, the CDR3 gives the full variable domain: DGGITQSPKYLFRKEGQNVTLSCEQNLNHDAMYWYRQDPGQGLRLIYYSQIVNDFQKGDIAEGYSVSREKKESFPLTVTSAQKNPTAFYLCASTLLAGNSYNEQFFGPGTRLTVL.

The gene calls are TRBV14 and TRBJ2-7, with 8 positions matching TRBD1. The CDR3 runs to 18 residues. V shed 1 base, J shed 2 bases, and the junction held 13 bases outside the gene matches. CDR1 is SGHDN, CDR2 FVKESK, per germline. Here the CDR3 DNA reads TGTGCCAGCAGCCAAGTTCCGTCCCGGGACAGGCAGCCCTACGAGCAGTACTTC. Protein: CASSQVPSRDRQPYEQYF. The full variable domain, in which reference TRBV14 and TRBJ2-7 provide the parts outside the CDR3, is EAGVTQFPSHSVIEKGQTVTLRCDPISGHDNLYWYRRVMGKEIKFLLHFVKESKQDESGMPNNRFLAERTGGTYSTLKVQPAELEDSGVYFCASSQVPSRDRQPYEQYFGPGTRLTVT.

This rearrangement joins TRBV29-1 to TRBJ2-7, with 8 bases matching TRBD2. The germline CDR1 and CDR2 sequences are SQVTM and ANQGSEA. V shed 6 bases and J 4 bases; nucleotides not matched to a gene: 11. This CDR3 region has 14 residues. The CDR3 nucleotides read TGCAGCGTGCGGGGACTAGGCGGACTTTACGAGCAGTACTTC. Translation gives CSVRGLGGLYEQYF.

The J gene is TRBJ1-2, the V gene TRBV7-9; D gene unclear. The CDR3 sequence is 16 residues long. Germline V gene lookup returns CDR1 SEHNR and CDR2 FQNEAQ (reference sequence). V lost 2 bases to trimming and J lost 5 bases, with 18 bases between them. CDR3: CASSLSPSRILYGYTF. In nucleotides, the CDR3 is TGTGCCAGCAGCTTATCCCCGAGCAGGATTTTGTATGGCTACACCTTC.

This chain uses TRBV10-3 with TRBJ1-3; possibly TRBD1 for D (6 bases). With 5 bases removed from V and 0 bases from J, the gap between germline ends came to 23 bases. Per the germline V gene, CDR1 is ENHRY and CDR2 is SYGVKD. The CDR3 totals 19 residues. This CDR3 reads CAISLEWGGEPPSGNTIYF. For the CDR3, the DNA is TGTGCCATCAGTCTGGAGTGGGGGGGCGAGCCCCCCTCTGGAAACACCATATATTTT.

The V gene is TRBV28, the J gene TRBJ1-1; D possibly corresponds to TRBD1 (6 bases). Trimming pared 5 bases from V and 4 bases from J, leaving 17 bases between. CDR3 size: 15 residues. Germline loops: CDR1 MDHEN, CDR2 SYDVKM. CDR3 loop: CASSVLQGLGTEAFF. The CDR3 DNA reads TGTGCCAGCAGTGTCCTACAGGGTCTCGGCACTGAAGCTTTCTTT.

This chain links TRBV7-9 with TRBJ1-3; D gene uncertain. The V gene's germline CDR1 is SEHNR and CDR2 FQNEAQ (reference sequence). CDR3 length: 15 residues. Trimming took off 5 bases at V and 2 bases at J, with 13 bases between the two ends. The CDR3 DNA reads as TGTGCCAGCAGCCTTAGATCCCCTGCTGGAAACACCATATATTTT. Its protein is CASSLRSPAGNTIYF.

The CDR3 DNA reads as TGTGCCAGCAGCCTTCGGGGTCAGCTAACCTACAATGAGCAGTTCTTC. Its protein product is CASSLRGQLTYNEQFF. The chain combines TRBV9 with TRBJ2-1; possibly TRBD2 for D (5 bases). From germline, CDR1 is SGDLS and CDR2 YYNGEE. This CDR3 has 16 residues. V was trimmed by 4 bases and J by 2 bases, leaving 16 bases between them.

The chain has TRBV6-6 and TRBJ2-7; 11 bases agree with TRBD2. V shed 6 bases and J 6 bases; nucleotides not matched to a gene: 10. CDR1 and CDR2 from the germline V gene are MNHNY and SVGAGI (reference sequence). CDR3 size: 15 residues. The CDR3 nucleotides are TGTGCCAGCAGCCTCCCGACTAGCGGGGATGGCGAGCAGTACTTC. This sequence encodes CASSLPTSGDGEQYF.

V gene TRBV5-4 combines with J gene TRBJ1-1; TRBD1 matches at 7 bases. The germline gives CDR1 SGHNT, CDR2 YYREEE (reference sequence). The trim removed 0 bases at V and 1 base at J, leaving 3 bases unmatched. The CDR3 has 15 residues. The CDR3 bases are TGTGCCAGCAGCTTGGTGGGACAGAAGAACACTGAAGCTTTCTTT. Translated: CASSLVGQKNTEAFF.

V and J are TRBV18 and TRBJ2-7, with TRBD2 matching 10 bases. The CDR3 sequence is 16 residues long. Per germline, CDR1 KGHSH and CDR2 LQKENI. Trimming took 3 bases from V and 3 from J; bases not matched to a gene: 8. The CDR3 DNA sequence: TGTGCCAGCTCACCGGCACTAGCGGGAATCTTCTACGAGCAGTACTTC. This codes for CASSPALAGIFYEQYF.

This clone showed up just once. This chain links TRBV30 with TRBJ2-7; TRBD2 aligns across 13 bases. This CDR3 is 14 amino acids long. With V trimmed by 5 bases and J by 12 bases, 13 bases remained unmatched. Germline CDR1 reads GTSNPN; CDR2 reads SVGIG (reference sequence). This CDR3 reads CAWARTSGSSLTYF. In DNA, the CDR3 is TGTGCCTGGGCTAGGACTAGCGGGAGCTCTCTAACGTACTTC.

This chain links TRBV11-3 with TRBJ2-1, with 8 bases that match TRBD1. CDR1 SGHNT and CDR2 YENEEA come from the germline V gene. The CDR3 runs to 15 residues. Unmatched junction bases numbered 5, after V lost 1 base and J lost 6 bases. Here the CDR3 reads CASSLGRGRFNEQFF. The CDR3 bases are TGTGCCAGCAGCTTAGGCAGGGGGCGTTTCAATGAGCAGTTCTTC.

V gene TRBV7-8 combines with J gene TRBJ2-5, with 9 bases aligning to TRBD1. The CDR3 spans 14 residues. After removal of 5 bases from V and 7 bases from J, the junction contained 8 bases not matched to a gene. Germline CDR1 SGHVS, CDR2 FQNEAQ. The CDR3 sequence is CASSLPTGGGTQYF. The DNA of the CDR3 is TGTGCCAGCAGCCTACCGACAGGGGGAGGGACCCAGTACTTC.

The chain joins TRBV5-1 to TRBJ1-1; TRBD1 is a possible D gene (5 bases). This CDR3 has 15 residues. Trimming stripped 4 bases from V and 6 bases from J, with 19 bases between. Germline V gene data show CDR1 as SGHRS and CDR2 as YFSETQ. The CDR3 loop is CASSPFEGLGAEAFF. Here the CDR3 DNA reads TGCGCCAGCAGCCCCTTCGAGGGCCTAGGGGCTGAAGCTTTCTTT.

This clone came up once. CDR3 sequence: CASSRYQGNTEAFF. In nucleotides, the CDR3 is TGTGCCAGCTCAAGATACCAGGGAAACACTGAAGCTTTCTTT. This rearrangement joins TRBV18 to TRBJ1-1, with D maybe TRBD1 (5 bases). Germline V gene sequence: CDR1 KGHSH, CDR2 LQKENI. Trimming cost V 5 bases and J 2 bases, with 12 bases left between them. The CDR3 totals 14 residues.

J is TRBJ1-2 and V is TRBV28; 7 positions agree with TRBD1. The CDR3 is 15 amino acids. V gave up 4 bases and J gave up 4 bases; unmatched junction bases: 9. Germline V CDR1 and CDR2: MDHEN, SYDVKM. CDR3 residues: CASSWDTTGVYGYTF. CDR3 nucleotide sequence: TGTGCCAGCAGTTGGGATACCACAGGGGTCTATGGCTACACCTTC.

The CDR3 DNA reads as TGTGCCAGCAGCTTATCTGGACTAGCGGGAGGATGGACCTACAATGAGCAGTTCTTC. It encodes CASSLSGLAGGWTYNEQFF. The V gene is TRBV7-9, the J gene TRBJ2-1, with 14 nucleotides matching TRBD2. The ends lost 2 bases at V and 2 bases at J; junction bases unmatched: 8. Germline V gives CDR1 SEHNR, CDR2 FQNEAQ (reference sequence). This CDR3 is built from 19 residues.

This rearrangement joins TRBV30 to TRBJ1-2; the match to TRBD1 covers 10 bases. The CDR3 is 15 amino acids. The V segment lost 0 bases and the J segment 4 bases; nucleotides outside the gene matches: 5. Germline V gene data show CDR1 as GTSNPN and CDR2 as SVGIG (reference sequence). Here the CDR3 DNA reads TGTGCCTGGAGTGTAGACAGGGGGCCTGGCTATGGCTACACCTTC. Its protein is CAWSVDRGPGYGYTF.

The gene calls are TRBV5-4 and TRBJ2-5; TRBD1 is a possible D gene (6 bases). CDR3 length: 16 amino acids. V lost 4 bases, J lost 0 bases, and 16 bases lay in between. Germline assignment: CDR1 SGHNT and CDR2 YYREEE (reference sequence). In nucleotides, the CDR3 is TGTGCCAGCAGCGGACGGTCCCGGGACAACCAAGAGACCCAGTACTTC. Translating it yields CASSGRSRDNQETQYF. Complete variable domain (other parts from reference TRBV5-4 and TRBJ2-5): ETGVTQSPTHLIKTRGQQVTLRCSSQSGHNTVSWYQQALGQGPQFIFQYYREEENGRGNFPPRFSGLQFPNYSSELNVNALELDDSALYLCASSGRSRDNQETQYFGPGTRLLVL.

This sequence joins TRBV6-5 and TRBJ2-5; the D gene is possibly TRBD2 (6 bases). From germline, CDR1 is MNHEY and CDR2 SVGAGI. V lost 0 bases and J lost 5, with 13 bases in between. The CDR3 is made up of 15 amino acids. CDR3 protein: CASSYSRLVGETQYF. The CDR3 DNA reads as TGTGCCAGCAGTTACTCGAGACTAGTCGGGGAGACCCAGTACTTC.

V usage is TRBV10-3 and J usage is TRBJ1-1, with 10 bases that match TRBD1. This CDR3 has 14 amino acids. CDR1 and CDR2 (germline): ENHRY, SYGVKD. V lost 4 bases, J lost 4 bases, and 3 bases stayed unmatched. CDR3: CAISVDRGGTEAFF. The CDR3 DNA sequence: TGTGCCATCAGTGTGGACAGGGGGGGCACTGAAGCTTTCTTT.

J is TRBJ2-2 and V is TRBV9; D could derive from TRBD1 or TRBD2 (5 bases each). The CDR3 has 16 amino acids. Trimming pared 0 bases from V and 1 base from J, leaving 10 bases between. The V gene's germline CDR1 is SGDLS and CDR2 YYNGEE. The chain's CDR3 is CASSVDPGQNTGELFF. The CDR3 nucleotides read TGTGCCAGCAGCGTAGACCCGGGGCAGAACACCGGGGAGCTGTTTTTT.